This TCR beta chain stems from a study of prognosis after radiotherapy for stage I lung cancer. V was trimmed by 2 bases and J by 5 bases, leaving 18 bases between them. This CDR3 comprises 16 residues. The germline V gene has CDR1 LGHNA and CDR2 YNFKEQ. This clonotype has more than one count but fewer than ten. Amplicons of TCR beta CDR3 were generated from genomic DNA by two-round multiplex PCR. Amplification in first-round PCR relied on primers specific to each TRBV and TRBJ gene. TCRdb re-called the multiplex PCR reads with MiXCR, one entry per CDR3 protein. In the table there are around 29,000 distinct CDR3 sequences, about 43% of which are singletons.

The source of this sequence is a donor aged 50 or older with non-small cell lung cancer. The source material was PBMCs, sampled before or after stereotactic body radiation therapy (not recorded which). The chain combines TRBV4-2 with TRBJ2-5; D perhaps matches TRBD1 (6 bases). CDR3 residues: CASSQTGTWGGETQYF. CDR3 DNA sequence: TGTGCCAGCAGCCAAACCGGGACATGGGGCGGTGAGACCCAGTACTTC.